This T cell receptor (beta chain) was observed in a study of shared clonotypes between healthy human individuals. About this clone: The antigen remains undetermined.

Whole-study findings and limits: Since donors were few, the genetic and exposure-history diversity represented was limited. Sequencing depth was predicted to influence how clonotypes are shared among donors.

The table came from immunoSEQ multiplex PCR; TCRdb's copy has only in-frame clones and leaves some out. The table has under 650,000 clones, around 96% seen once; the top ten hold 0.06%. The source material was naive CD4+ T cells sorted from blood. Subset denoted: CD45RA+ positively selected. This TCR derives from a woman under 40 in good health.

The CDR3 loop reads CASRPAYTGTVYQPQHF. The CDR3 coding sequence is TGTGCCAGTAGGCCTGCCTACACCGGGACAGTATATCAGCCCCAGCATTTT. The rearrangement joins TRBV19 to TRBJ1-5; 7 nucleotides match TRBD1. There are 17 residues in the CDR3. Germline V gene lookup returns CDR1 LNHDA and CDR2 SQIVND (reference sequence). Unmatched junction bases numbered 16, after V lost 6 bases and J lost 5 bases.